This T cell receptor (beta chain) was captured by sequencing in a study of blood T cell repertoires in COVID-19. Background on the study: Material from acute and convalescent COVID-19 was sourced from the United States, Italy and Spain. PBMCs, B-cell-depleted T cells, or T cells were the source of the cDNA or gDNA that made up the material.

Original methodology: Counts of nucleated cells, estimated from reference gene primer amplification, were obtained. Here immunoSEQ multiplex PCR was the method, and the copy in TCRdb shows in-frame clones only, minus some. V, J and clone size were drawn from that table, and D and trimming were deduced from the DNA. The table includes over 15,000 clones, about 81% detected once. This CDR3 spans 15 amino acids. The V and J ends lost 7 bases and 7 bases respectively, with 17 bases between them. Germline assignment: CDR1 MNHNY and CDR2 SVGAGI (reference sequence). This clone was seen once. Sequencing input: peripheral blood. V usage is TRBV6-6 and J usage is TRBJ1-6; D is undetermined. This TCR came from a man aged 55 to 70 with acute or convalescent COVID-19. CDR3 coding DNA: TGTGCCAGCACCCCAGGCGGGAACTCAAATTCACCCCTCCACTTT. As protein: CASTPGGNSNSPLHF.